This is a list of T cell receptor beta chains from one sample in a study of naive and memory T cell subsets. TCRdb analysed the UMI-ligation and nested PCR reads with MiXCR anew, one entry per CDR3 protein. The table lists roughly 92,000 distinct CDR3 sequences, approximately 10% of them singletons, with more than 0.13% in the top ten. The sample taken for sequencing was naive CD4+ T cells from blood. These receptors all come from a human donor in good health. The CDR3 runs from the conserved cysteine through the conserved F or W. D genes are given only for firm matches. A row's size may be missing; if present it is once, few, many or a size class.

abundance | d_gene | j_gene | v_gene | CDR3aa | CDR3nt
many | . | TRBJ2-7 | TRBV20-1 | CSARAPYEQYF | TGCAGTGCTAGGGCCCCCTACGAGCAGTACTTC
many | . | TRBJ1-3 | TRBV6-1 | CASSARQEGNTIYF | TGTGCCAGCAGTGCGAGACAGGAGGGAAACACCATATATTTT
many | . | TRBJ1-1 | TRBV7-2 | CASSLVFSAVEAFF | TGTGCCAGCAGCTTAGTATTTTCGGCAGTTGAAGCTTTCTTT
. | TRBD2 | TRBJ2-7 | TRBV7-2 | CASSLALLAGGVEQYF | TGTGCCAGCAGCTTAGCCCTCCTAGCGGGAGGGGTCGAGCAGTACTTC
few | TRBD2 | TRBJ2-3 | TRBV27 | CASSPWTSGADTQYF | TGTGCCAGCAGTCCCTGGACTAGTGGGGCCGATACGCAGTATTTT
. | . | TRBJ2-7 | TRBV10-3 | CAIRRGQGSRGSYEQYF | TGTGCCATCAGGCGGGGCCAGGGCAGTAGGGGGTCCTACGAGCAGTACTTC
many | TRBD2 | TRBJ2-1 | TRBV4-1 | CASSQVFLAGDYNEQFF | TGCGCCAGCAGCCAAGTCTTTCTGGCGGGAGATTACAATGAGCAGTTCTTC
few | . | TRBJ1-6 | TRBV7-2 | CASSLGDRFNSPLHF | TGTGCCAGCAGCTTAGGAGACAGATTTAATTCACCCCTCCACTTT
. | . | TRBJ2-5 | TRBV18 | CASSPLGGGSQETQYF | TGTGCCAGCTCACCACTAGGCGGAGGGAGCCAAGAGACCCAGTACTTC
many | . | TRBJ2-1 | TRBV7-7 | CASSLGLASDEQFF | TGTGCTAGCAGCTTAGGACTCGCTAGCGATGAGCAGTTCTTC
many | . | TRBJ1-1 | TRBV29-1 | CSATQRGTEAFF | TGCAGCGCCACTCAAAGGGGGACTGAAGCTTTCTTT
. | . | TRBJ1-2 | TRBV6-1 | CASSERVDYGYTF | TGTGCCAGCAGTGAAAGGGTGGACTATGGCTACACCTTC
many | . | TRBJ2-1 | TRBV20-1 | CSARGPTLGVGYNEQFF | TGCAGTGCTAGAGGGCCTACTCTGGGGGTTGGCTACAATGAGCAGTTCTTC
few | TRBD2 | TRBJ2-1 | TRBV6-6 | CASSPPAGGINEQFF | TGTGCCAGCAGCCCTCCCGCGGGGGGGATCAATGAGCAGTTCTTC
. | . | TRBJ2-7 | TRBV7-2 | CASSLAPLNEQYF | TGTGCCAGCAGCTTAGCTCCCCTGAACGAGCAGTACTTC
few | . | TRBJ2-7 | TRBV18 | CASSPGVGKGSSYEQYF | TGTGCCAGCTCACCAGGGGTCGGAAAGGGGAGCTCCTACGAGCAGTACTTC
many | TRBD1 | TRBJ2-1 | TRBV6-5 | CASSYSPGTGGKEQFF | TGTGCCAGCAGTTACTCGCCGGGGACAGGGGGCAAAGAGCAGTTCTTC
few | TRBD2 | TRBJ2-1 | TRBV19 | CASSFGGTSGYNEQFF | TGTGCCAGTAGTTTTGGGGGGACTAGCGGTTACAATGAGCAGTTCTTC
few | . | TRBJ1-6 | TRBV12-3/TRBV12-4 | CASSWAAGRSPLHF | TGTGCCAGCAGTTGGGCGGCTGGACGTTCACCCCTCCACTTT
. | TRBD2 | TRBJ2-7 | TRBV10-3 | CAISGTSGDSYEQYF | TGTGCCATCAGTGGTACTAGCGGGGACTCCTACGAGCAGTACTTC
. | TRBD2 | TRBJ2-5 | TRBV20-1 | CSARDAASGSQETKYF | TGCAGTGCTAGAGATGCCGCTAGCGGCTCCCAAGAGACCAAGTACTTC
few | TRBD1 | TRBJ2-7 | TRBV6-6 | CASRDRVGEQYF | TGTGCCAGCAGAGACAGGGTTGGCGAGCAGTACTTC
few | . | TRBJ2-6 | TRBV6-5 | CASSPGIRGANVLTF | TGTGCCAGCAGTCCAGGGATACGTGGGGCCAACGTCCTGACTTTC
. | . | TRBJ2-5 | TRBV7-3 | CASSLTYQETPYF | TGTGCCAGCAGCTTAACATACCAAGAGACCCCGTACTTC
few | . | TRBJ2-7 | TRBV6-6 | CASAVEGSGEQYF | TGTGCCAGCGCCGTGGAAGGGTCGGGCGAGCAGTACTTC
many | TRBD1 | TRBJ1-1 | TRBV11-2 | CASSSTHRGDTEAFF | TGTGCCAGCAGCTCTACTCACAGGGGTGACACTGAAGCTTTCTTT
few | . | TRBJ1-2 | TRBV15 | CATSIQADSLYGYTF | TGTGCCACCAGCATCCAGGCGGACAGCCTCTATGGCTACACCTTC
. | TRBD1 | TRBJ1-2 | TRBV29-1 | CSVGGTGGRWNGYTF | TGCAGCGTTGGAGGGACAGGGGGTAGGTGGAATGGCTACACCTTC
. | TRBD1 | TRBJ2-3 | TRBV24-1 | CATSDRPGTGFRDTQYF | TGTGCCACCAGTGACAGGCCCGGGACAGGATTCCGAGATACGCAGTATTTT
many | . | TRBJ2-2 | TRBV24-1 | CATSDRTGELFF | TGTGCCACCAGTGATCGTACCGGGGAGCTGTTTTTT
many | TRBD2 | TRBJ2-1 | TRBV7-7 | CASSPGGDEQFF | TGTGCCAGCAGCCCCGGGGGGGATGAGCAGTTCTTC
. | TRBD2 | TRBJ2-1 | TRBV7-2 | CASSFGLATYNEQFF | TGTGCCAGCAGCTTCGGACTAGCGACCTACAATGAGCAGTTCTTC
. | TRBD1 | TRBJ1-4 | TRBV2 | CASSPTGFTNEKLFF | TGTGCCAGCAGTCCGACAGGGTTTACTAATGAAAAACTGTTTTTT
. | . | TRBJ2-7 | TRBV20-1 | CSARGPKSSYEQYF | TGCAGTGCTAGGGGGCCCAAAAGCTCCTACGAGCAGTACTTC
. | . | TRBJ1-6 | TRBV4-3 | CASSQGDLDSPLHF | TGCGCCAGCAGCCAAGGGGACCTGGATTCACCCCTCCACTTT
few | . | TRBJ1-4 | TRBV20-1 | CSARQETNEKLFF | TGCAGTGCTAGACAGGAAACTAATGAAAAACTGTTTTTT
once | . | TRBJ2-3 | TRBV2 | CASSSWRAGTDTQYF | TGTGCCAGCAGTTCCTGGCGGGCCGGGACAGATACGCAGTATTTT
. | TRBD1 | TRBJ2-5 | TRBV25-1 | CASSEYGTGYEKTQYF | TGTGCCAGCAGTGAATACGGGACAGGTTACGAAAAGACCCAGTACTTC
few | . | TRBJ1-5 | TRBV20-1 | CSARDRGGSQPQHF | TGCAGTGCTAGAGATCGGGGGGGTTCTCAGCCCCAGCATTTT
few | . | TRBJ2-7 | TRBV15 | CATSREGYEQYF | TGTGCCACCAGCAGAGAGGGGTACGAGCAGTACTTC
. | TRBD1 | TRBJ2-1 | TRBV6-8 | CASSHTGDGEQFF | TGTGCCAGCAGCCACACAGGGGACGGTGAGCAGTTCTTC
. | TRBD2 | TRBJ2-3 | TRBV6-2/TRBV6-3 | CASSPGGLADAQVTQYF | TGTGCCAGCAGTCCCGGGGGACTAGCGGACGCACAGGTTACGCAGTATTTT
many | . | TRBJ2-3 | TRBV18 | CASSPPFPDTQYF | TGTGCCAGCTCACCACCGTTTCCGGATACGCAGTATTTT
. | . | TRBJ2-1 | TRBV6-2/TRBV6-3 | CASSYGAEQFF | TGTGCCAGCAGTTATGGAGCTGAGCAGTTCTTC
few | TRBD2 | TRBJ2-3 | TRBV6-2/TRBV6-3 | CASSYEASGSRADTQYF | TGTGCCAGCAGTTACGAGGCTAGCGGGAGTCGCGCAGATACGCAGTATTTT
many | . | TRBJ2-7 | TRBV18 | CASSPLGSYEQYF | TGTGCCAGCTCACCGCTCGGATCCTACGAGCAGTACTTC
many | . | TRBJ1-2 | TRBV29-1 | CSVGHYTF | TGCAGCGTTGGCCACTACACCTTC
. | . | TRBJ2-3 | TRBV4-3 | CASSHRGWDTQYF | TGCGCCAGCAGCCACAGGGGATGGGATACGCAGTATTTT
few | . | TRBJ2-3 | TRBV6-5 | CASSSNRPDTQYF | TGTGCCAGCAGTTCGAATCGTCCAGATACGCAGTATTTT
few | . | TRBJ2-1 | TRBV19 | CASTASGHSYNEQFF | TGTGCCAGTACCGCGAGCGGGCACTCCTACAATGAGCAGTTCTTC
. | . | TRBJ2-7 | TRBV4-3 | CASSQQATGTRYEQYF | TGCGCCAGCAGCCAGCAAGCAACCGGGACCCGATACGAGCAGTACTTC
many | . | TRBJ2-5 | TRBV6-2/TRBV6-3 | CASRSKLLTQETQYF | TGTGCCAGCAGATCCAAATTACTTACCCAAGAGACCCAGTACTTC
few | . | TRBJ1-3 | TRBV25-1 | CASSEFSKGGNTIYF | TGTGCCAGCAGTGAATTCTCTAAAGGGGGAAACACCATATATTTT